The clone carrying this T cell receptor (beta chain) was seen more than once but under ten times. The source of the sample is a study of blood T cell repertoires in COVID-19. Across the study: Spain, Italy and the United States supplied samples that represented acute and convalescent COVID-19. From T cells, B-cell-depleted T cells, or PBMCs came the material, which was cDNA or gDNA.

Measured with immunoSEQ multiplex PCR; TCRdb has only the in-frame clones, and not every one. The sample lists 100,000 to 150,000 clones; approximately 85% were seen once. Germline V gene sequence: CDR1 LNHDA, CDR2 SQIVND (reference sequence). V lost 6 bases, J lost 4 bases, and 10 bases stayed unmatched. The CDR3 runs 17 residues. Input material: peripheral blood. The sequence came from a man of 80 years or more with active or convalescent COVID-19. V gene TRBV19 combines with J gene TRBJ2-7, with TRBD2 matching 15 bases. CDR3 amino acids: CASRKPGLAGGPYEQYF. CDR3 bases: TGTGCCAGTAGAAAACCGGGACTAGCGGGAGGACCTTACGAGCAGTACTTC.